This entry describes one T cell receptor (beta chain). The antigen is undetermined. The data originate from a study of cytomegalovirus exposure and HLA in healthy donors. The study's findings and limits: A list of 164 TCR beta chains associated with cytomegalovirus was given.

Germline V CDR1 and CDR2: KGHSH, LQKENI. Losses at the gene ends were 3 bases for V and 4 bases for J; bases not matched to a gene: 7. The CDR3 extends over 15 amino acids. PCR used 60 Vbeta primers and 13 Jbeta primers. Measured with immunoSEQ multiplex PCR; TCRdb has only the in-frame clones, and not every one. The sample records more than 65,000 clones, around 79% being singletons. The chain employs TRBV18 and TRBJ1-2; 8 bases are shared with TRBD1. This sequence originates from a woman in her thirties or forties in good health and CMV-seropositive. The sample taken for sequencing was PBMCs. This CDR3 reads CASSPGQGLIYGYTF. The CDR3 nucleotides are TGTGCCAGCTCACCTGGACAGGGCCTTATCTATGGCTACACCTTC.